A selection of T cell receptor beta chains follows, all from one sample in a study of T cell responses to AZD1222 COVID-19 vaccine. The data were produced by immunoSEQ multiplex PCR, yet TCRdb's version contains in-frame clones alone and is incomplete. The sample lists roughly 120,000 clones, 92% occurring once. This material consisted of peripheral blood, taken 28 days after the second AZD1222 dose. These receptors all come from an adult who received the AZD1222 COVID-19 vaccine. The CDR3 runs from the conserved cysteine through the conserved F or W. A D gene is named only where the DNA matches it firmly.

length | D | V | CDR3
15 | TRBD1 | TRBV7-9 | CASSYLWDRVNEQYF
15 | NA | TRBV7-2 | CASSLLNTADQPQHF
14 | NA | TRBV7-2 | CASSLGPTEGGYTF
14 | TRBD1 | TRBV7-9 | CASSSGQGDTEAFF
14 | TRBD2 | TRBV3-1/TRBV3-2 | CASSQRTSGDEQYF
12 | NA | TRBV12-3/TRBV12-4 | CASSEVGTEAFF
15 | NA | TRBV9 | CASSTNRAMSEKLFF
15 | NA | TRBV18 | CASSPEGWGAAEAFF
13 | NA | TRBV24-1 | CATTERGGGGYTF
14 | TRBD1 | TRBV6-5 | CASRPTGVLTEAFF
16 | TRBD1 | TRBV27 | CASRNRGQGARGELFF
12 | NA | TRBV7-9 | CASSDRQSQAFF
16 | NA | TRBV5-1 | CASSITGSATNEKLFF
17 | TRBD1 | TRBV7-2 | CASSIRPGTGGLYEQYF
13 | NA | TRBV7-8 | CASSPPQHTEAFF
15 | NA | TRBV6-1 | CASSEAPGQQYGYTF
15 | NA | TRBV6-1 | CASSDGPEAPYEQYF
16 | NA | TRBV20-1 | CSASADVRDLQETQYF
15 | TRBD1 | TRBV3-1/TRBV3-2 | CASSDRRQGAYGYTF
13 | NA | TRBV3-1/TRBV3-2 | CASSQGSDYEQYF
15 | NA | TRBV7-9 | CASSLVAGPQAPQHF
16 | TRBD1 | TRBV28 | CASSLYQGAHDRGYTF
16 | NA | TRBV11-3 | CASSLTPAGNTGELFF
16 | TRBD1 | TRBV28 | CASSLPFRQGGQPQHF
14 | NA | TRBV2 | CASIPDATNEKLFF
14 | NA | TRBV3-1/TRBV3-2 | CASSQGPFSYEQYF
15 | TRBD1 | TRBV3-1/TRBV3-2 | CASSQEDRGRDEQYF
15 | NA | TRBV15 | CATSRDQSSGNTIYF
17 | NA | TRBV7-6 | CASSLEPGRISGNTIYF
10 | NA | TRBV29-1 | CSYRGTEAFF
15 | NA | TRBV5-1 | CASSLVPDVTYEQYF
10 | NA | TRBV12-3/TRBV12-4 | CASSFYEQFF
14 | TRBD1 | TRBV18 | CASSGQGADYGYTF
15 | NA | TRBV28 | CASRATEPSKNIQYF
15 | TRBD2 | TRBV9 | CASSVVAGGYNEQFF
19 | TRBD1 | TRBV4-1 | CASSHKTGTAIYSNQPQHF
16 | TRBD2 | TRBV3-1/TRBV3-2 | CASSQPGLVATDTQYF
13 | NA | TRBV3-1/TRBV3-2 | CASSQGANEKLFF
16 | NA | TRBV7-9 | CASSLLRTGTYNEQFF
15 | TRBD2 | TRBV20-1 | CSASYGTSDVSEQFF
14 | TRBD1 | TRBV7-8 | CASSFTGTGVEQYF
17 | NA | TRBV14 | CASSLGSEGAWGETQYF
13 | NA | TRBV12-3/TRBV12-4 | CASSLGTAYERYF
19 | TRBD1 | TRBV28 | CASSLSLIWGRGPKYEQYF
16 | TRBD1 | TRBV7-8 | CASSLFGQANNQPQHF
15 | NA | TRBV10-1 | CASSGHLLQNTEAFF
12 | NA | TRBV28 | CASSWGQQPQHF
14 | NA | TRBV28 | CASRGRVPTYEQYF
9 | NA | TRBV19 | CASRNTASF